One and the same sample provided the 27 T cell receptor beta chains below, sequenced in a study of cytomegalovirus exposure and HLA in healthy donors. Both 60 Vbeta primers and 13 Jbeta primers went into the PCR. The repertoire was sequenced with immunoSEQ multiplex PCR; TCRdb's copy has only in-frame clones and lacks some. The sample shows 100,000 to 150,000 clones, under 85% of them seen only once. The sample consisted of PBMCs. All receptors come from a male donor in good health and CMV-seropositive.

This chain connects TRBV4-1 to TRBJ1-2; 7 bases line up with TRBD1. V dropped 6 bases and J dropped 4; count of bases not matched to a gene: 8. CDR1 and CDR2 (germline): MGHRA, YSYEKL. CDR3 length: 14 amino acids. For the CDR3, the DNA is TGCGCCAGCAGTACACAGGGGCAAATCTATGGCTACACCTTC. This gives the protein CASSTQGQIYGYTF.

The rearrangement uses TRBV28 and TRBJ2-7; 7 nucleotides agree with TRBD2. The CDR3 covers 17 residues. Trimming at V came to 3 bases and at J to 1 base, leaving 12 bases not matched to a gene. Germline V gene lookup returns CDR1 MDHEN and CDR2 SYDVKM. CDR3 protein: CASSFKLGREGSYEQYF. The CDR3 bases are TGTGCCAGCAGTTTTAAGTTAGGAAGGGAGGGATCCTACGAGCAGTACTTC.

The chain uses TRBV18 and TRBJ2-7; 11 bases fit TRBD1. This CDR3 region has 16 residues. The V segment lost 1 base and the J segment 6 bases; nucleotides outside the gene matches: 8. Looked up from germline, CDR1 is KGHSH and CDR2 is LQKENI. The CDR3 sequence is CASSPQVGQGALEQYF. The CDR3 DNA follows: TGTGCCAGCTCACCACAGGTTGGACAGGGGGCCCTCGAGCAGTACTTC.

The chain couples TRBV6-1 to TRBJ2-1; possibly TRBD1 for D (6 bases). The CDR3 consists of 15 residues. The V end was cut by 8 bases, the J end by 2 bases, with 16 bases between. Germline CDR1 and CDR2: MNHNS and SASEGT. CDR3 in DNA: TGTGCCAGCGAAACCAGGGGAACTACCTACAATGAGCAGTTCTTC. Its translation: CASETRGTTYNEQFF.

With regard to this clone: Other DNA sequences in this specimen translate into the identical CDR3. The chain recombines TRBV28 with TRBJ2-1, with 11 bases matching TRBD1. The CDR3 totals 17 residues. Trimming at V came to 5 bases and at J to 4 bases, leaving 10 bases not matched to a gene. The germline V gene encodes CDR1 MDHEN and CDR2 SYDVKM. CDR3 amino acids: CASSAGDRGISYNEQFF. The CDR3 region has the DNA TGTGCCAGCAGTGCCGGGGACAGGGGGATTTCTTACAATGAGCAGTTCTTC.

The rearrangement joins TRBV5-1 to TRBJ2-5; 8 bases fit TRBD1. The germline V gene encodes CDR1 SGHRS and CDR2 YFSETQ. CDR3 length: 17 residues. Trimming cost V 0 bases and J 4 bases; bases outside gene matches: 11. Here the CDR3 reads CASSLAPDRVMGETQYF. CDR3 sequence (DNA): TGCGCCAGCAGCTTGGCCCCGGACAGGGTCATGGGAGAGACCCAGTACTTC.

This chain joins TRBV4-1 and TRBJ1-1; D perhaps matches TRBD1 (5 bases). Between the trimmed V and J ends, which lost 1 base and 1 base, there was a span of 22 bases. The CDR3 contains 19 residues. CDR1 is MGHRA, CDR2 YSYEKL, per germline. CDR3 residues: CASSQGNAAGRAENTEAFF. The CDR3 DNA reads TGCGCCAGCAGCCAAGGAAACGCGGCGGGACGAGCGGAGAACACTGAAGCTTTCTTT.

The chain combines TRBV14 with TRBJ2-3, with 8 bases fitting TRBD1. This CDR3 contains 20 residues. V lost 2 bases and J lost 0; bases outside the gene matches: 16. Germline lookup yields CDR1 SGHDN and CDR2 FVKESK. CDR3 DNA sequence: TGTGCCAGCAGCCAAAGTAAAGAGCAGGGGGCGAACTCTAGCACAGATACGCAGTATTTT. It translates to CASSQSKEQGANSSTDTQYF.

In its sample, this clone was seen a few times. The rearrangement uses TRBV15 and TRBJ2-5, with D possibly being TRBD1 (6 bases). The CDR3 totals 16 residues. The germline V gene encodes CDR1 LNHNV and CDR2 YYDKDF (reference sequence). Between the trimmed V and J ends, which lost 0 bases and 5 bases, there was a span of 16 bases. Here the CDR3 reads CATSRDIGRGSETQYF. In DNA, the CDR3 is TGTGCCACCAGCAGAGATATAGGCAGGGGTAGCGAGACCCAGTACTTC.

For the CDR3, the DNA is TGTGCCAGCAGCCCAGGGCCAGGCTACGAGCAGTACTTC. Its protein product is CASSPGPGYEQYF. V gene TRBV28 combines with J gene TRBJ2-7, with TRBD1 as a possible D gene (5 bases). The V and J ends lost 6 bases and 3 bases respectively, with 12 bases between them. The CDR3 is made up of 13 amino acids. Per germline, CDR1 MDHEN and CDR2 SYDVKM.

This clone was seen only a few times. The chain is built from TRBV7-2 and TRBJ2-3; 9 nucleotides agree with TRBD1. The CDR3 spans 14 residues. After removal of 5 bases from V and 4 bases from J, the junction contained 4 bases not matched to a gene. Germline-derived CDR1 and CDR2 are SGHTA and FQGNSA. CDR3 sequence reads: CASSRRTGADTQYF. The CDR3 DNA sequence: TGTGCCAGCAGCCGCCGGACAGGGGCAGATACGCAGTATTTT.

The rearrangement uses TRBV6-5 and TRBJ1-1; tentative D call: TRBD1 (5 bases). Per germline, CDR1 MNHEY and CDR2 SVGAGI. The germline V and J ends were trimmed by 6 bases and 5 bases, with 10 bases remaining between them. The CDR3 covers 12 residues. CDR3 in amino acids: CASSRVRTEAFF. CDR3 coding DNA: TGTGCCAGCAGCAGGGTTCGAACTGAAGCTTTCTTT.

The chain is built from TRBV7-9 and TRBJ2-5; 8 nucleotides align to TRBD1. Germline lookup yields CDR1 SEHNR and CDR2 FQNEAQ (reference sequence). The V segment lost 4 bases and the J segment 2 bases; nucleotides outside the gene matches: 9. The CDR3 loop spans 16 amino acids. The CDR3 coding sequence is TGTGCCAGCAGCTCCGATGACAGGGGATTTCAAGAGACCCAGTACTTC. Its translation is CASSSDDRGFQETQYF.

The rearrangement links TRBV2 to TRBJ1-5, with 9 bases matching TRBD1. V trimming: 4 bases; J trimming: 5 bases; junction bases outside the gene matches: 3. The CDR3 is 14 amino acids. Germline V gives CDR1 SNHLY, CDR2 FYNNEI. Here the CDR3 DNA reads TGTGCCAGCAGTGGGACAGGGGAGGATCAGCCCCAGCATTTT. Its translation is CASSGTGEDQPQHF.

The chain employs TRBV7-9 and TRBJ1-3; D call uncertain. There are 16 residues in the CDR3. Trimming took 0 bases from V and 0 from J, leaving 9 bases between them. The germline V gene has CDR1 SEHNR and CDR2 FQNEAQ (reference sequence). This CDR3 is CASSLAPRSSGNTIYF. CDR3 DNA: TGTGCCAGCAGCTTAGCGCCCCGGAGCTCTGGAAACACCATATATTTT.

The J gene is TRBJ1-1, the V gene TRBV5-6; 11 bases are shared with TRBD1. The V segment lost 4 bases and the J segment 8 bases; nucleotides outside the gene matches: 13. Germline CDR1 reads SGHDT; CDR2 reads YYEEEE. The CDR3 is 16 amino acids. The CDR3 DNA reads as TGTGCCAGCAGCCCCGGACAGGGGGCATGGTTAGGAGAAGCTTTCTTT. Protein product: CASSPGQGAWLGEAFF.

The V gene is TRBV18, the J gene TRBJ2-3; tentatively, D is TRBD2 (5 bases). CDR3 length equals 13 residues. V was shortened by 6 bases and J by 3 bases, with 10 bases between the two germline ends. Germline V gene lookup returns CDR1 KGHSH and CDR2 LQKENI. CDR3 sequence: CASSARATDTQYF. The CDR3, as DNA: TGTGCCAGCTCGGCGAGGGCAACAGATACGCAGTATTTT.

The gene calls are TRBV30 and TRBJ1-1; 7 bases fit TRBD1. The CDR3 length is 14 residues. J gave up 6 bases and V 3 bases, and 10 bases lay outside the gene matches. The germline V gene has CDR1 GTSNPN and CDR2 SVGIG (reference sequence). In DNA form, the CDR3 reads TGTGCCTGGAGGACCGGGACAGTCTCTTCTGAAGCTTTCTTT. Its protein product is CAWRTGTVSSEAFF.

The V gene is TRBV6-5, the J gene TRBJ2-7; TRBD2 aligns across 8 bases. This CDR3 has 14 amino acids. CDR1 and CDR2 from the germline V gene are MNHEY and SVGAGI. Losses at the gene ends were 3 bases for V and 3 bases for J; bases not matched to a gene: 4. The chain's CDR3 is CASSYTGGDYEQYF. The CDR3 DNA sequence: TGTGCCAGCAGTTATACGGGGGGGGACTACGAGCAGTACTTC.

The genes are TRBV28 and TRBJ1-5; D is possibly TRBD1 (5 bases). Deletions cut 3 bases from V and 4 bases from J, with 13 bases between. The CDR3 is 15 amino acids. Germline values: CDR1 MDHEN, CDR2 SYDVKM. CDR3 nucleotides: TGTGCCAGCAGTTTGAAGGGATCAGGGAATCAGCCCCAGCATTTT. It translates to CASSLKGSGNQPQHF.

CDR3 sequence (DNA): TGCAGCGTTTCCTCGGGAGGGGCCGCCCTAGACCCCTACGAGCAGTACTTC. It is translated as CSVSSGGAALDPYEQYF. V gene TRBV29-1 combines with J gene TRBJ2-5; the match to TRBD2 covers 8 bases. The better agreement between TRBJ2-7 and the DNA end casts doubt on the J call. CDR3 length: 17 residues. Germline-derived CDR1 and CDR2 are SQVTM and ANQGSEA.

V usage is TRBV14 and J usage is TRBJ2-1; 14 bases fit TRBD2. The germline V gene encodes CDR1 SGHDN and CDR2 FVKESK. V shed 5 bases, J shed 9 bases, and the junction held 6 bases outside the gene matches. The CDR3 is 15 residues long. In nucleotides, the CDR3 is TGTGCCAGCAGCAGACTAGCGGGAGGGATCGGTGAGCAGTTCTTC. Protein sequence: CASSRLAGGIGEQFF.

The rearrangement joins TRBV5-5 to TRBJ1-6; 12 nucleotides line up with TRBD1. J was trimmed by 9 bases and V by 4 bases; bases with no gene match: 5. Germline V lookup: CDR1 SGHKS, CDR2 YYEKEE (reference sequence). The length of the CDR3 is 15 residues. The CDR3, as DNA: TGTGCCAGCAGCGGGGACAGGGGGCTCTCTTCACCCCTCCACTTT. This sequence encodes CASSGDRGLSSPLHF.

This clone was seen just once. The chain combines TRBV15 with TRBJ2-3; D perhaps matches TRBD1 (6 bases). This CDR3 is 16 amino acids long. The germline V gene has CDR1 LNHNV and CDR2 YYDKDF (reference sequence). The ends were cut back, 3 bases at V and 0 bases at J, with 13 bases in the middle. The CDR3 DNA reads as TGTGCCACCAGCAGGGGGGCAGGCTCTAGCACAGATACGCAGTATTTT. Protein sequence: CATSRGAGSSTDTQYF.

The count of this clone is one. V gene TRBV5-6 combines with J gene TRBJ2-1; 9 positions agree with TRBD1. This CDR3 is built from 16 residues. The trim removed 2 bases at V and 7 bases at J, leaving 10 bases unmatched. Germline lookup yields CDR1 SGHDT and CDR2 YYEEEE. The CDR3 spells CASSFVRGTGKNEQFF. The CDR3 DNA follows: TGTGCCAGCAGCTTTGTGCGCGGGACAGGGAAGAATGAGCAGTTCTTC.

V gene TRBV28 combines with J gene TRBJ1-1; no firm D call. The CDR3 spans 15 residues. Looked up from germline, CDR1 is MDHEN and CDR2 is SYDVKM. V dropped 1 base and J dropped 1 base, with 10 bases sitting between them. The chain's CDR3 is CASSLFASQNTEAFF. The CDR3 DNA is TGTGCCAGCAGTTTATTCGCCAGTCAGAACACTGAAGCTTTCTTT.

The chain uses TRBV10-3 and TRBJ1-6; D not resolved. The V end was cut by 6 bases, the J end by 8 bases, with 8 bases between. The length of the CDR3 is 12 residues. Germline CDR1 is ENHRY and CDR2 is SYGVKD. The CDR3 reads CAIRSIDSPLHF. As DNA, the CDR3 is TGTGCCATCAGGTCCATTGATTCACCCCTCCACTTT.